The sample holds many counts of the clone carrying this T cell receptor beta chain. The antigen is undetermined. The sample belongs to a study of T-cell memory formation after mild COVID-19. Findings and limits, study-wide: While clones contracting from day 15 to 85 were balanced between CD4 and CD8, later expanders leaned CD4+. Contracting clones localized mainly to CM and EM when CD4+ and mainly to EMRA when CD8+.

The length of the CDR3 is 16 residues. From germline, CDR1 is SGHRS and CDR2 YFSETQ. Between the trimmed V and J ends, which lost 0 bases and 2 bases, there was a span of 15 bases. Using its own MiXCR run on the 5' RACE reads, TCRdb lists one record per CDR3 protein. The sample includes 60,000 to 65,000 distinct CDR3 sequences, 9.3% of them seen just once. The receptor was derived from a man in his late teens or twenties who had mild COVID-19 (a few samples of this study predate the infection). Cell type and time point are not known. The chain links TRBV5-1 to TRBJ2-7, with D perhaps being TRBD1 or TRBD2 (5 bases each). Material for sequencing was PBMCs or a T cell subset sorted from them (not recorded which). CDR3 sequence reads: CASSLAVGTDTYEQYF. CDR3 bases: TGCGCCAGCAGCTTGGCCGTCGGGACGGATACCTACGAGCAGTACTTC. Full variable domain (missing parts from reference TRBV5-1 and TRBJ2-7): KAGVTQTPRYLIKTRGQQVTLSCSPISGHRSVSWYQQTPGQGLQFLFEYFSETQRNKGNFPGRFSGRQFSNSRSEMNVSTLELGDSALYLCASSLAVGTDTYEQYFGPGTRLTVT.